A selection of T cell receptor beta chains follows, all from one sample in a study of OX40 agonist ivuxolimab in advanced cancers. Repertoires were generated with immunoSEQ multiplex PCR, while TCRdb's copy carries only in-frame clones and drops some. This sample has over 20,000 clones, with around nine tenths found just once. This material consisted of CD4+ or CD8+ T cells sorted from blood, taken in a trial of the OX40 agonist ivuxolimab. These receptors all stem from an adult with an advanced solid tumor such as melanoma, head and neck, liver or kidney cancer. CDR3s include the opening cysteine and the closing phenylalanine or tryptophan. D genes are given only for firm matches. Size is stated for part of the rows, as once, few or many counts, or as a class when the clone is expanded.

cdr3_nt cdr3_aa clone_size j_call v_call cdr3_length d_call
TGTGCCAGCAGTGACTCGGACAACGGGGCCTACGAGCAGTACTTC CASSDSDNGAYEQYF NA TRBJ2-7 TRBV6-1 15 NA
TGTGCCAGCAGCTCGTGGGACCCCCATAGAGGAAACACCATATATTTT CASSSWDPHRGNTIYF once TRBJ1-3 TRBV11-3 16 NA
TGCGCCAGCAGCTTAATGGTACTAGCGGGCCCTGATGCCGATACGCAGTATTTT CASSLMVLAGPDADTQYF NA TRBJ2-3 TRBV5-1 18 TRBD2
TGTGCCAGCAGCAAGGACCCCCGCGCGAGGGCCAAAGAGACCCAGTACTTC CASSKDPRARAKETQYF NA TRBJ2-5 TRBV21-1 17 NA
TGTGCCAGCATTTGGAGCGGGGGGATCTACGAGCAGTACTTC CASIWSGGIYEQYF NA TRBJ2-7 TRBV2 14 TRBD2
TGCGCCAGCAGTGATGTACCGGGACAAATTAACGAGCAGTACTTC CASSDVPGQINEQYF NA TRBJ2-7 TRBV10-1 15 NA
TGTGCCAGCAGCGCGCAAGATCAGACCCAGTACTTC CASSAQDQTQYF NA TRBJ2-5 TRBV9 12 NA
TGTGCCTGGATCGGTCATACCGGGGAGCTGTTTTTT CAWIGHTGELFF NA TRBJ2-2 TRBV30 12 NA
TGTGCCAGCAGCCCCCCGGGACTAGCGGGAGGTTCAGATACGCAGTATTTT CASSPPGLAGGSDTQYF NA TRBJ2-3 TRBV13 17 TRBD2
TGTGCCAGCAGCTTGGAGACAGTGGATTTTAACTATGGCTACACCTTC CASSLETVDFNYGYTF NA TRBJ1-2 TRBV5-5 16 NA
TGTGCCAGCAGTCGATTAGAATTTTTAGCCAAAAACATTCAGTACTTC CASSRLEFLAKNIQYF NA TRBJ2-4 TRBV5-6 16 NA
TGTGCCAGCAGTCCACAGGGGAAGAGCAATCAGCCCCAGCATTTT CASSPQGKSNQPQHF NA TRBJ1-5 TRBV2 15 TRBD1